This entry lists 16 T cell receptor beta chains sequenced from one sample in a study of technical replicates of blood from several donors (dated by TCRdb to between 2016 and 2019). Libraries were made using the immunoSEQ multiplex PCR assay. TCRdb limited this immuneACCESS table to in-frame rearrangements with V and J called. A share of clones is missing; checked studies link under half to unresolved V genes, and the rest is unexplained. Within this sample are tens of thousands of clones, with 85% to 95% of them counted one time only. Of the sample, approximately 0.3% is held by the ten largest clones. Sequencing was carried out using T cells isolated from PBMCs. The receptors stem from a human donor in good health.

J is TRBJ1-5 and V is TRBV19; TRBD1 agrees at 7 bases. After removal of 3 bases from V and 3 bases from J, the junction contained 2 bases not matched to a gene. CDR1 and CDR2 (germline): LNHDA, SQIVND (reference sequence). CDR3 length: 14 residues. In DNA, the CDR3 is TGTGCCAGTAGTATGGGACAGCCCAATCAGCCCCAGCATTTT. Translated, it gives CASSMGQPNQPQHF.

The rearrangement links TRBV28 to TRBJ2-2, with a possible D match to TRBD1 (5 bases). Germline CDR1 reads MDHEN; CDR2 reads SYDVKM. The CDR3 totals 16 residues. Trimming left V 4 bases short and J 2 bases short, with 14 bases between. The CDR3 sequence: CASSYLGQSNTGELFF. The CDR3 bases are TGTGCCAGCAGTTACCTCGGACAATCTAACACCGGGGAGCTGTTTTTT.

The chain uses TRBV28 and TRBJ1-6; maybe TRBD1 (5 bases). CDR3 size: 14 residues. V was clipped by 5 bases and J by 10 bases, with 15 bases between them. The germline V gene encodes CDR1 MDHEN and CDR2 SYDVKM. The DNA for the CDR3 is TGTGCCAGCAGTCTCAGGGCCATAGGGTCACCCCTCCACTTT. This gives the protein CASSLRAIGSPLHF.

The rearrangement links TRBV29-1 to TRBJ2-7, with D possibly matching TRBD1 (5 bases). CDR1 and CDR2 from the germline V gene are SQVTM and ANQGSEA. Trimming shortened V by 4 bases and J by 4 bases, and 17 bases separated the two germline ends. The CDR3 runs 14 residues. The CDR3 protein is CSVGSPGLIYEQYF. The CDR3 nucleotides read TGCAGCGTTGGGTCACCAGGGTTAATTTACGAGCAGTACTTC.

V usage is TRBV9 and J usage is TRBJ1-3; the D is unclear. Germline V gene lookup returns CDR1 SGDLS and CDR2 YYNGEE. Trimming stripped 0 bases from V and 2 bases from J, with 9 bases between. The CDR3 loop spans 15 amino acids. The CDR3 sequence: CASSVEGSAGNTIYF. In DNA form, the CDR3 reads TGTGCCAGCAGCGTAGAAGGCAGCGCTGGAAACACCATATATTTT. Full variable domain (outside the CDR3, taken from reference TRBV9 and TRBJ1-3): DSGVTQTPKHLITATGQRVTLRCSPRSGDLSVYWYQQSLDQGLQFLIQYYNGEERAKGNILERFSAQQFPDLHSELNLSSLELGDSALYFCASSVEGSAGNTIYFGEGSWLTVV.

This clone was seen a single time. This chain uses TRBV5-1 with TRBJ2-7; D call uncertain. This CDR3 comprises 14 residues. V lost 4 bases and J 1 base, leaving 12 bases between the germline ends. Germline CDR1 and CDR2: SGHRS and YFSETQ. CDR3 residues: CASSIQLESYEQYF. CDR3 in DNA: TGCGCCAGCAGCATCCAACTCGAATCCTACGAGCAGTACTTC. The whole variable domain, filled in from reference TRBV5-1 and TRBJ2-7, reads KAGVTQTPRYLIKTRGQQVTLSCSPISGHRSVSWYQQTPGQGLQFLFEYFSETQRNKGNFPGRFSGRQFSNSRSEMNVSTLELGDSALYLCASSIQLESYEQYFGPGTRLTVT.

The V gene is TRBV5-6, the J gene TRBJ1-1; no clear D. This CDR3 is 16 amino acids long. Trimming left V 0 bases short and J 0 bases short, with 12 bases between. The V gene's germline CDR1 is SGHDT and CDR2 YYEEEE. The CDR3 DNA follows: TGTGCCAGCAGCTTGGACCCGGGTATCATGAACACTGAAGCTTTCTTT. Protein product: CASSLDPGIMNTEAFF.

The chain combines TRBV11-3 with TRBJ2-5, with D maybe TRBD2 (6 bases). Per the germline V gene, CDR1 is SGHNT and CDR2 is YENEEA. This CDR3 contains 14 residues. Trimming shortened V by 1 base and J by 1 base, and 7 bases separated the two germline ends. The CDR3 sequence is CASSLVRGQETQYF. The CDR3 DNA follows: TGTGCCAGCAGCTTAGTGCGGGGCCAAGAGACCCAGTACTTC.

The J gene is TRBJ2-5, the V gene TRBV10-2; D is undetermined. With 5 bases removed from V and 2 bases from J, the gap between germline ends came to 3 bases. From germline, CDR1 is WSHSY and CDR2 SAAADI. The CDR3 runs 11 residues. DNA for the CDR3: TGCGCCAGCAGTCTACAAGAGACCCAGTACTTC. Encoded protein: CASSLQETQYF.

This sequence joins TRBV2 and TRBJ1-1; no firm D call. CDR1 and CDR2 (germline): SNHLY, FYNNEI. CDR3 size: 12 residues. Trimming removed 6 bases at V and 1 base at J, with 6 bases between. CDR3 DNA: TGTGCCAGCAGGGACTCGAACACTGAAGCTTTCTTT. It yields the protein CASRDSNTEAFF. Full variable domain (outside the CDR3, taken from reference TRBV2 and TRBJ1-1): EPEVTQTPSHQVTQMGQEVILRCVPISNHLYFYWYRQILGQKVEFLVSFYNNEISEKSEIFDDQFSVERPDGSNFTLKIRSTKLEDSAMYFCASRDSNTEAFFGQGTRLTVV.

This chain links TRBV2 with TRBJ2-5; TRBD2 is a possible D gene (5 bases). CDR3 length: 13 residues. V dropped 4 bases and J dropped 4 bases, with 10 bases sitting between them. Germline CDR1 SNHLY, CDR2 FYNNEI. The CDR3 is CASSVLDRETQYF. The DNA of the CDR3 is TGTGCCAGCAGTGTACTAGATCGAGAGACCCAGTACTTC.

The J gene is TRBJ2-7, the V gene TRBV28, with D tentatively TRBD1 (6 bases). The V gene lost 5 bases and the J gene lost 3 bases, with 8 bases spanning the gap. The CDR3 loop spans 12 amino acids. Germline CDR1 and CDR2: MDHEN and SYDVKM. Written as DNA, the CDR3 is TGTGCCAGCAGTGTCAGGGGCTACGAGCAGTACTTC. Amino acids: CASSVRGYEQYF. The full variable domain, with the rest looked up from reference TRBV28 and TRBJ2-7, is DVKVTQSSRYLVKRTGEKVFLECVQDMDHENMFWYRQDPGLGLRLIYFSYDVKMKEKGDIPEGYSVSREKKERFSLILESASTNQTSMYLCASSVRGYEQYFGPGTRLTVT.

V and J are TRBV11-3 and TRBJ2-5; a possible D gene is TRBD1 (6 bases). Germline V gene lookup returns CDR1 SGHNT and CDR2 YENEEA. There are 11 residues in the CDR3. The V end was cut by 9 bases, the J end by 2 bases, with 7 bases between. The CDR3 spells CARDSQETQYF. The CDR3 bases are TGTGCCAGGGACAGTCAAGAGACCCAGTACTTC. The full variable domain, in which reference TRBV11-3 and TRBJ2-5 provide the parts outside the CDR3, is EAGVVQSPRYKIIEKKQPVAFWCNPISGHNTLYWYLQNLGQGPELLIRYENEEAVDDSQLPKDRFSAERLKGVDSTLKIQPAELGDSAVYLCARDSQETQYFGPGTRLLVL.

The chain recombines TRBV5-1 with TRBJ1-1; a weak D match, TRBD1 (5 bases). Trimming stripped 4 bases from V and 1 base from J, with 11 bases between. CDR3 length equals 14 residues. In germline, CDR1 is SGHRS, CDR2 YFSETQ. As DNA, the CDR3 is TGCGCCAGCAGCCATCAGGGAAAGAACACTGAAGCTTTCTTT. Translating gives CASSHQGKNTEAFF.

The V call is TRBV5-6, the J call TRBJ2-7, with TRBD2 matching 9 bases. The length of the CDR3 is 15 residues. With V trimmed by 4 bases and J by 0 bases, 5 bases remained unmatched. Per germline, CDR1 SGHDT and CDR2 YYEEEE. The CDR3 region has the DNA TGTGCCAGCAGCGTGATGACTAGCGGCTCCTACGAGCAGTACTTC. It translates to CASSVMTSGSYEQYF.

V usage is TRBV29-1 and J usage is TRBJ1-2; TRBD1 agrees at 10 bases. The CDR3 covers 16 residues. The germline V gene has CDR1 SQVTM and CDR2 ANQGSEA. J gave up 4 bases and V 5 bases, and 13 bases lay outside the gene matches. The CDR3 loop reads CSVSGTGAPGAYGYTF. The CDR3 DNA is TGCAGCGTTTCCGGGACAGGGGCCCCTGGGGCCTATGGCTACACCTTC.